This T cell receptor (beta chain) was recovered during a study of CD8 T cells in ankylosing spondylitis. Inclusive of both ends, the CDR3 amounts to 9 amino acids. Germline assignment: CDR1 SGHTS and CDR2 YDEGEE. There are many counts of this clonotype. Its antigen is not identified. In this CDR3 the conserved last residue, phenylalanine or tryptophan, is missing, so a read error is likely. The DNA is left out, because the CDR3 cannot be placed on it with certainty; the CDR3 is given as TCRdb lists it. Via MiXCR, TCRdb re-called the 5' RACE reads, giving one row per CDR3 protein. Of about 100,000 distinct CDR3 sequences listed, about 9.1% are singletons. Study-level findings and limits: It appeared that ankylosing spondylitis blood was characterized by a TCR beta motif of several highly homologous variants. Reported data indicate significant enrichment of disease-linked clones within matched ankylosing spondylitis synovial fluid.

The chain combines TRBV5-8 with TRBJ2-3. This clonotype was obtained from a male donor with ankylosing spondylitis or in good health (not recorded which). Sequenced: blood, either unsorted or a sorted T cell fraction (not recorded which). CDR3 in amino acids: CASSTRQYS.